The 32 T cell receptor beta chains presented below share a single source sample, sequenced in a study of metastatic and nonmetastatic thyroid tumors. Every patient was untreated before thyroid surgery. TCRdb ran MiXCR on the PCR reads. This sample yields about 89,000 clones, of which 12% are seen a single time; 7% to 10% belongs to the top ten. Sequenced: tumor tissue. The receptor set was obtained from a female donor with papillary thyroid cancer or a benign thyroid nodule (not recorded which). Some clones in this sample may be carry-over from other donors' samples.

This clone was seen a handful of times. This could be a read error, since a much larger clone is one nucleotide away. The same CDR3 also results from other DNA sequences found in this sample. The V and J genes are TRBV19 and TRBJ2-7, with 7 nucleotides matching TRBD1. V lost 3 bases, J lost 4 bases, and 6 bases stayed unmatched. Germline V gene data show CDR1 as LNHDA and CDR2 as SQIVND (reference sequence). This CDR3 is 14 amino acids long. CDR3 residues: CASSIARQGYEQYF. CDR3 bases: TGTGCCAGTAGTATTGCACGACAGGGTTACGAGCAGTACTTC.

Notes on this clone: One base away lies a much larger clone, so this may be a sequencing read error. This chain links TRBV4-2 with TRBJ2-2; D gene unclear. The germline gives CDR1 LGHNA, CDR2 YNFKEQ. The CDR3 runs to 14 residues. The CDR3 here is CAGSQPGNTGELFF. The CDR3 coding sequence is TGTGCCGGCAGCCAACCTGGGAACACCGGGGAGCTGTTTTTT.

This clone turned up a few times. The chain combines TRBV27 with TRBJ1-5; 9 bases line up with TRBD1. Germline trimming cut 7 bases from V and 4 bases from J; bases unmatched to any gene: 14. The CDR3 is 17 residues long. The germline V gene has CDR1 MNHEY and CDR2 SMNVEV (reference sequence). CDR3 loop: CASISGQGPPRNQPQHF. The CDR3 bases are TGTGCCAGCATTTCGGGACAGGGTCCGCCTAGAAATCAGCCCCAGCATTTT.

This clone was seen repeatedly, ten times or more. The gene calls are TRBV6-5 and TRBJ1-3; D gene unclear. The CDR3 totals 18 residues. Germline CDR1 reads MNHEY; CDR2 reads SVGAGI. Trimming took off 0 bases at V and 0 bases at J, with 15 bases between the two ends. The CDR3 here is CASSYSKGSVSSGNTIYF. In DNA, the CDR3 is TGTGCCAGCAGTTACTCGAAGGGTTCAGTGAGCTCTGGAAACACCATATATTTT.

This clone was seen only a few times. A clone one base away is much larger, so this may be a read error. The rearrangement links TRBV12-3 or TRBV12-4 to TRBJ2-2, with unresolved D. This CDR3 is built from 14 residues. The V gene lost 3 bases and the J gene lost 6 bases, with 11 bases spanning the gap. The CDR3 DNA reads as TGTGCCAGCAGTTTGGTGTGGGCGGCCGGGGAGCTGTTTTTT. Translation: CASSLVWAAGELFF.

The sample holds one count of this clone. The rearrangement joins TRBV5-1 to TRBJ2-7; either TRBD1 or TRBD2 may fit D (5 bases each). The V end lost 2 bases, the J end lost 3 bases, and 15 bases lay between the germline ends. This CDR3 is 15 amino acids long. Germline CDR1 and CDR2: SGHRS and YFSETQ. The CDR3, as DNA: TGCGCCAGCAGCTTAGCGAGGGGCTACTACTACGAGCAGTACTTC. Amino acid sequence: CASSLARGYYYEQYF.

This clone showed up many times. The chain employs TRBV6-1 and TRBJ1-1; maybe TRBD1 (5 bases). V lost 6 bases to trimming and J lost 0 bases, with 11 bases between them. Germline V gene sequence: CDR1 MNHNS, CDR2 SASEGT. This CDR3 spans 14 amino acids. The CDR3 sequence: CASRGGDVNTEAFF. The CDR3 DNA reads TGTGCCAGCAGGGGGGGGGACGTGAACACTGAAGCTTTCTTT.

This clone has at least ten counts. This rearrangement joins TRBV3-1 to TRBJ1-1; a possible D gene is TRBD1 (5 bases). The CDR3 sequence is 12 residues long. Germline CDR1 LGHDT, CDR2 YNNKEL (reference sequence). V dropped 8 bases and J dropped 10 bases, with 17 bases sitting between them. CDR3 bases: TGTGCCAGCGGGGGGGAGGGTAACATAGCTTTCTTT. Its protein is CASGGEGNIAFF.

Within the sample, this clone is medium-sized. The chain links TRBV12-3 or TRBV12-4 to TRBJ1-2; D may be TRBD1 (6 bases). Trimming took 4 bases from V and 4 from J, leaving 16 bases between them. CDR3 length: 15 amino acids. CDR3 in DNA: TGTGCCAGCAGTTCCTCATCGGACAGCCTCTATGGCTACACCTTC. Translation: CASSSSSDSLYGYTF.

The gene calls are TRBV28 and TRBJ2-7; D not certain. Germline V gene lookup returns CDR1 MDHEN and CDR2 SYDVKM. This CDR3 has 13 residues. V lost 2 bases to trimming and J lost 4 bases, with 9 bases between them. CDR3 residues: CASSLGKLYEQYF. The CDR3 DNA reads TGTGCCAGCAGTTTAGGGAAATTATACGAGCAGTACTTC.

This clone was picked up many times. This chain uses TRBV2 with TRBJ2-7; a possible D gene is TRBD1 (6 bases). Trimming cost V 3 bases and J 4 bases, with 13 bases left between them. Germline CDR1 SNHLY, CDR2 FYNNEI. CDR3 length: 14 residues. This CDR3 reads CASSEDRKGYEQYF. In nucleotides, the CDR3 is TGTGCCAGCAGTGAGGACAGAAAAGGGTACGAGCAGTACTTC.

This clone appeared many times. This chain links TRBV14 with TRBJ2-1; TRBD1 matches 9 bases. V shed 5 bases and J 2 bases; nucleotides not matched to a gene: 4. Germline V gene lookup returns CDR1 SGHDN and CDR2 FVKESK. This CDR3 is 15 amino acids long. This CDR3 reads CASSGGQGPYNEQFF. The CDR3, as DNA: TGTGCCAGCAGCGGTGGACAGGGGCCCTACAATGAGCAGTTCTTC.

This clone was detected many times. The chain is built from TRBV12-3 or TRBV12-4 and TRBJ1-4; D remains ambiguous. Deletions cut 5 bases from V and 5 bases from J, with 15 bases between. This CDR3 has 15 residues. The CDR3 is CASSPRAAFNEKLFF. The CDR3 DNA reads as TGTGCCAGCAGTCCCCGGGCAGCCTTCAATGAAAAACTGTTTTTT.

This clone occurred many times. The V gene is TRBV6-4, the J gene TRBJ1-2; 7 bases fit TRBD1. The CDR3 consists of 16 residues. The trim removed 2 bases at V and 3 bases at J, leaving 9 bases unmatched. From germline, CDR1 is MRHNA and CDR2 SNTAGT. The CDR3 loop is CASSDRPGQPYYGYTF. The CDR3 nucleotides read TGTGCCAGCAGTGACCGGCCGGGACAGCCCTACTATGGCTACACCTTC.

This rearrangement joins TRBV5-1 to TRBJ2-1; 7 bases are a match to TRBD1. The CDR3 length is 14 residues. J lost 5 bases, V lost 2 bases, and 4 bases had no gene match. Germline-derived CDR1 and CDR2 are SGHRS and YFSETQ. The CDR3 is CASSFTGQDNEQFF. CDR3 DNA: TGCGCCAGCAGCTTTACAGGACAGGACAATGAGCAGTTCTTC. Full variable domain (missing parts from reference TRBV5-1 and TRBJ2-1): KAGVTQTPRYLIKTRGQQVTLSCSPISGHRSVSWYQQTPGQGLQFLFEYFSETQRNKGNFPGRFSGRQFSNSRSEMNVSTLELGDSALYLCASSFTGQDNEQFFGPGTRLTVL.

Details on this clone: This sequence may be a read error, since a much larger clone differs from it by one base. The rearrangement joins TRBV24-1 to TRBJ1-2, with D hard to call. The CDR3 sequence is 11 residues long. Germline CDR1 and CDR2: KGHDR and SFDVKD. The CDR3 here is CATKGLYGYAF. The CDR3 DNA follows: TGTGCCACAAAAGGGTTATATGGCTACGCCTTC.

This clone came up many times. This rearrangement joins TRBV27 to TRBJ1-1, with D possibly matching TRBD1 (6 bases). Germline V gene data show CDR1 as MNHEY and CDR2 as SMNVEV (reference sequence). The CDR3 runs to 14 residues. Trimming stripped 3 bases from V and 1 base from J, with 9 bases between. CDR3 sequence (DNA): TGTGCCAGCAGTTTGACGGGACAGAACACTGAAGCTTTCTTT. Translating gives CASSLTGQNTEAFF.

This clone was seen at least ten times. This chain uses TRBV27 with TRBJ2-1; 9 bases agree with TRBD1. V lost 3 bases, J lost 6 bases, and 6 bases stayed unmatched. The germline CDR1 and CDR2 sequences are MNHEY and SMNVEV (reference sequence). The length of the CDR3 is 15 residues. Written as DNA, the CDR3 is TGTGCCAGCAGTTTCAGGGGACAGGGTATCAATGAGCAGTTCTTC. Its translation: CASSFRGQGINEQFF.

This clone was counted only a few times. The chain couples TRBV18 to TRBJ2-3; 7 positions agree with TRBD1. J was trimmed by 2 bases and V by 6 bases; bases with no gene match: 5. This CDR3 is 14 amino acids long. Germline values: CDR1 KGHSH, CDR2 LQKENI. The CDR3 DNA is TGTGCCAGCTCCTTTGACAGGGACACAGATACGCAGTATTTT. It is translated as CASSFDRDTDTQYF.

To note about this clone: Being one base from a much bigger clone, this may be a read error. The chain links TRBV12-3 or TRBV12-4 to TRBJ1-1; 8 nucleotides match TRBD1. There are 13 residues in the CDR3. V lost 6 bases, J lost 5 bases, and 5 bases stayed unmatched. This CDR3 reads CASRGTGGTEAFF. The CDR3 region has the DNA TGTGCCAGCAGAGGAACAGGGGGAACTGAAGCTTTCTTT.

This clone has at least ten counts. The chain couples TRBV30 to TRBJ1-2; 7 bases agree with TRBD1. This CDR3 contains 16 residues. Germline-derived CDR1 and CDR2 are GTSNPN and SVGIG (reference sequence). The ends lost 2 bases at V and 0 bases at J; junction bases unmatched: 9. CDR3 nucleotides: TGTGCCTGGAGTTCATTCGACAGGGCCACTAACTATGGCTACACCTTC. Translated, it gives CAWSSFDRATNYGYTF.

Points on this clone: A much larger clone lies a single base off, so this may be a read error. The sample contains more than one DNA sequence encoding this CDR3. CDR3 loop: CSARAPTGGSEKLFF. CDR3 DNA sequence: TGCAGTGCTAGAGCCCCTACAGGGGGATCCGAAAAACTGTTTTTT. The chain combines TRBV20-1 with TRBJ1-4, with 8 bases identical to TRBD1. This CDR3 has 15 amino acids. V dropped 1 base and J dropped 8; count of bases not matched to a gene: 9. In germline, CDR1 is DFQATT, CDR2 SNEGSKA (reference sequence).

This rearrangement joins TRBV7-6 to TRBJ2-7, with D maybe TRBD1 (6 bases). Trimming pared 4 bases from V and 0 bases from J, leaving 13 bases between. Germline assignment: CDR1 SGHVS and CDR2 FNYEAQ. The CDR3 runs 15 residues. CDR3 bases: TGTGCCAGCAGCTCGGCGGCAGGGGACTCCTACGAGCAGTACTTC. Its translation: CASSSAAGDSYEQYF. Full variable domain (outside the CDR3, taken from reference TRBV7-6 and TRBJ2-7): GAGVSQSPRYKVTKRGQDVALRCDPISGHVSLYWYRQALGQGPEFLTYFNYEAQQDKSGLPNDRFSAERPEGSISTLTIQRTEQRDSAMYRCASSSAAGDSYEQYFGPGTRLTVT.

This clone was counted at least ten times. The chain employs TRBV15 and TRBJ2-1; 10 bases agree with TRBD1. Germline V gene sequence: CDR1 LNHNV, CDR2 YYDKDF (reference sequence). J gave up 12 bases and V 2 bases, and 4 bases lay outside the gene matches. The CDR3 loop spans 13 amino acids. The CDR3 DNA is TGTGCCACCAGCAGACAAGGACAGGGGGTGCAGTTCTTC. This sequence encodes CATSRQGQGVQFF. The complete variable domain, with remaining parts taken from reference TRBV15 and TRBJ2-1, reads DAMVIQNPRYQVTQFGKPVTLSCSQTLNHNVMYWYQQKSSQAPKLLFHYYDKDFNNEADTPDNFQSRRPNTSFCFLDIRSPGLGDTAMYLCATSRQGQGVQFFGPGTRLTVL.

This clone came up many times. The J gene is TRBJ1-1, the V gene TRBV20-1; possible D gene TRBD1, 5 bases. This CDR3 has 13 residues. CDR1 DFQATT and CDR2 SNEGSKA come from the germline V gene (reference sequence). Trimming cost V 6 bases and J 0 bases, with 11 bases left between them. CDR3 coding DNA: TGCAGTGCCAGGCAGGACATGAACACTGAAGCTTTCTTT. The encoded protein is CSARQDMNTEAFF.

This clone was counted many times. The CDR3 loop is CSAQGTFSSTDTQYF. The CDR3, as DNA: TGCAGTGCTCAAGGGACTTTCTCTAGCACAGATACGCAGTATTTT. V and J are TRBV20-1 and TRBJ2-3; perhaps TRBD2 as D (6 bases). The CDR3 extends over 15 amino acids. V was cut by 5 bases and J by 0 bases, with 15 bases left in between. Germline assignment: CDR1 DFQATT and CDR2 SNEGSKA (reference sequence).

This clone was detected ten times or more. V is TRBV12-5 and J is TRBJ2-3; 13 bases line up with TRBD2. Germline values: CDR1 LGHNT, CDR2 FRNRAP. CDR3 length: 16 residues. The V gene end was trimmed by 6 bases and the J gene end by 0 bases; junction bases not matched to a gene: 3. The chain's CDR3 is CASGLAGGTSTDTQYF. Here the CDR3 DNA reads TGTGCTAGTGGACTAGCGGGAGGGACTAGCACAGATACGCAGTATTTT.

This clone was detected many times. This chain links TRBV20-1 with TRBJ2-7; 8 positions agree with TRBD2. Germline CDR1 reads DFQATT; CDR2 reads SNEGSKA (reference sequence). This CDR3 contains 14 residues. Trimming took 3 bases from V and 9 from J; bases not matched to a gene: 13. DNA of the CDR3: TGCAGTGCTAGCCTACGGGAGGGTGTATTGGGGCAGTACTTC. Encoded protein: CSASLREGVLGQYF.

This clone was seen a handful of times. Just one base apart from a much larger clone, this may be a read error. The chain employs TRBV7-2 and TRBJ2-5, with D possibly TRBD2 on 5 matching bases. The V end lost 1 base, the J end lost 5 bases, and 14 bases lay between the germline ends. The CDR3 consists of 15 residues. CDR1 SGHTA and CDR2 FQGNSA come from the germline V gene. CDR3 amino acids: CASSLGERSAETQYF. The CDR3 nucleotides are TGTGCCAGCAGCTTAGGGGAGAGAAGCGCGGAGACCCAGTACTTC. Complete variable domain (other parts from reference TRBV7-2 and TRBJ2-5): GAGVSQSPSNKVTEKGKDVELRCDPISGHTALYWYRQSLGQGLEFLIYFQGNSAPDKSGLPSDRFSAERTGGSVSTLTIQRTQQEDSAVYLCASSLGERSAETQYFGPGTRLLVL.

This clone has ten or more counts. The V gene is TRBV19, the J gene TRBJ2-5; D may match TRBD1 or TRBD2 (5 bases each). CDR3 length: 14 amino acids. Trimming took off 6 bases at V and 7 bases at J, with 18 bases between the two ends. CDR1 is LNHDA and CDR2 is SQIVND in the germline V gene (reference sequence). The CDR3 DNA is TGTGCCAGTAGGGCCGGGACGGGCCTAGGGACCCAGTACTTC. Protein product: CASRAGTGLGTQYF.

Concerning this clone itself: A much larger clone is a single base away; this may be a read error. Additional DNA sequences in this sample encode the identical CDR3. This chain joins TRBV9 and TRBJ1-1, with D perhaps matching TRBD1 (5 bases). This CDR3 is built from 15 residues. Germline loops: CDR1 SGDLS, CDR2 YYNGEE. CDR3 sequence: CASSPGGLMNTEAFF. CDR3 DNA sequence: TGTGCCAGCAGCCCTGGGGGTTTAATGAACACAGAAGCTTTCTTT.

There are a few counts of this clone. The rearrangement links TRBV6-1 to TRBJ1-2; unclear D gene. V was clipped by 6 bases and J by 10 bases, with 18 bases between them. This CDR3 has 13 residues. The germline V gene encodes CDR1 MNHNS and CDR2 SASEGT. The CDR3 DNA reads TGTGCCAGCAGACCGTCCTTGAGTATTGACTACACCTTC. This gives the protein CASRPSLSIDYTF.